This is a list of T cell receptor beta chains from one sample in a study of cytomegalovirus exposure and HLA in healthy donors. Profiled with immunoSEQ multiplex PCR; TCRdb holds only in-frame clones, not every one. The sample lists about 130,000 clones; more than 75% were seen once. The sequencing input was PBMCs. These receptors came from a man between 40 and 49 years old in good health and CMV-seronegative. Both conserved end residues are part of each CDR3. The D gene is left open where the match is weak. Where a row states a size, it is once, few, many or the class of an expanded clone; other rows omit it.

len	d_gene	v_gene	j_gene	abundance	CDR3aa	CDR3nt
15	TRBD1	TRBV19	TRBJ1-5	-	CASSRTGGLNQPQHF	TGTGCCAGTAGTAGGACAGGGGGCCTTAATCAGCCCCAGCATTTT
13	-	TRBV2	TRBJ2-5	-	CASKYREGETQYF	TGTGCCAGCAAATACAGGGAAGGAGAGACCCAGTACTTC
13	-	TRBV2	TRBJ2-7	-	CASNQRGRGEQYF	TGTGCCAGCAATCAGCGGGGCAGGGGCGAGCAGTACTTC
16	TRBD2	TRBV7-3	TRBJ2-2	-	CASSLRGTTGTGELFF	TGTGCCAGCAGCTTAAGGGGGACTACCGGTACCGGGGAGCTGTTTTTT
15	-	TRBV19	TRBJ2-4	-	CASSIGRLAKNIQYF	TGTGCCAGTAGTATCGGCAGACTAGCCAAAAACATTCAGTACTTC
15	-	TRBV15	TRBJ1-5	few	CATSSVGASNQPQHF	TGTGCCACCAGCAGTGTGGGCGCTAGCAATCAGCCCCAGCATTTT
15	TRBD1	TRBV4-1	TRBJ2-1	-	CASSQVQGPGWEQFF	TGCGCCAGCAGCCAAGTACAGGGGCCGGGATGGGAGCAGTTCTTC
14	-	TRBV10-3	TRBJ2-2	-	CAITLTGNTGELFF	TGTGCCATCACTTTGACCGGGAATACCGGGGAGCTGTTTTTT
15	-	TRBV2	TRBJ1-6	-	CASSAPGARGSPLHF	TGTGCCAGCAGTGCCCCAGGTGCCAGGGGCTCACCCCTCCACTTT
14	TRBD2	TRBV9	TRBJ2-1	-	CASSEVGEGNEQFF	TGTGCCAGCAGCGAAGTGGGGGAGGGAAATGAGCAGTTCTTC
14	-	TRBV7-3	TRBJ2-2	once	CASRPTSDTGELFF	TGTGCCAGCAGACCCACTAGTGACACCGGGGAGCTGTTTTTT
12	-	TRBV7-6	TRBJ1-2	few	CASSGGVNGYTF	TGTGCCAGCAGCGGAGGGGTCAACGGCTACACCTTC
17	TRBD1	TRBV5-6	TRBJ1-1	-	CASSLHIDRDWHTEAFF	TGTGCCAGCAGCTTGCACATCGACAGGGATTGGCACACTGAAGCTTTCTTT
14	-	TRBV7-9	TRBJ2-5	-	CASSLAREQETQYF	TGTGCCAGCAGCTTAGCCAGGGAACAAGAGACCCAGTACTTC
13	-	TRBV19	TRBJ1-2	once	CASSVSGDYGYTF	TGTGCCAGTAGTGTCTCAGGGGACTATGGCTACACCTTC
13	TRBD1	TRBV5-1	TRBJ2-5	-	CASSGDRGQTQYF	TGCGCCAGCAGCGGGGACAGGGGCCAGACCCAGTACTTC
14	-	TRBV14	TRBJ2-1	-	CASSQVGLHNEQFF	TGTGCCAGCAGCCAAGTGGGCCTTCACAATGAGCAGTTCTTC
13	TRBD1	TRBV6-5	TRBJ1-2	once	CASRQTGIPGYTF	TGTGCCAGCAGGCAGACAGGGATCCCTGGCTACACCTTC
15	TRBD2	TRBV5-1	TRBJ2-7	-	CASSFSGGAEVGRDF	TGCGCCAGCAGCTTTAGCGGGGGGGCCGAGGTTGGCAGGGACTTC
15	-	TRBV5-4	TRBJ2-7	-	CASSLGGRRTYEQYF	TGTGCCAGCAGCTTGGGCGGCCGGAGGACCTACGAGCAGTACTTC
14	-	TRBV5-4	TRBJ1-4	-	CASSLRTDNEKLFF	TGTGCCAGCAGCTTGCGGACAGATAATGAAAAACTGTTTTTT
13	TRBD1	TRBV7-9	TRBJ1-1	-	CSSSLTQGTEAFF	TGTTCCAGCAGCTTAACACAGGGGACTGAAGCTTTCTTT
12	-	TRBV11-2	TRBJ2-3	-	CASTSYTDTQYF	TGTGCCAGCACCTCTTACACAGATACGCAGTATTTT